This T cell receptor beta chain was profiled in a study of T-cell reconstitution after alpha-beta-depleted transplantation in children. Preparing the TCRbeta library involved the use of unique molecular identifiers. Via MiXCR, TCRdb re-called the PCR reads, giving one row per CDR3 protein. The sample yields around 200,000 distinct CDR3 sequences, approximately 15% seen once. Germline CDR1 is MGHRA and CDR2 is YSYEKL. The CDR3 loop spans 16 amino acids. V was shortened by 1 base and J by 0 bases, with 10 bases between the two germline ends. This clonotype was counted many times. Source: PBMCs, mostly from graft donor cells, taken 360 days after TCRalphabeta/CD19-depleted stem cell transplant. The chain is built from TRBV4-1 and TRBJ2-1; D is ambiguous. This sequence originates from a male patient between 2 and 10 years old who had a stem cell transplant for acute lymphoblastic leukemia, so the T cells may come from the graft donor. CDR3 sequence (DNA): TGCGCCAGCAGCCAAGCTGTGAAGAGCTCCTACAATGAGCAGTTCTTC. This encodes CASSQAVKSSYNEQFF.